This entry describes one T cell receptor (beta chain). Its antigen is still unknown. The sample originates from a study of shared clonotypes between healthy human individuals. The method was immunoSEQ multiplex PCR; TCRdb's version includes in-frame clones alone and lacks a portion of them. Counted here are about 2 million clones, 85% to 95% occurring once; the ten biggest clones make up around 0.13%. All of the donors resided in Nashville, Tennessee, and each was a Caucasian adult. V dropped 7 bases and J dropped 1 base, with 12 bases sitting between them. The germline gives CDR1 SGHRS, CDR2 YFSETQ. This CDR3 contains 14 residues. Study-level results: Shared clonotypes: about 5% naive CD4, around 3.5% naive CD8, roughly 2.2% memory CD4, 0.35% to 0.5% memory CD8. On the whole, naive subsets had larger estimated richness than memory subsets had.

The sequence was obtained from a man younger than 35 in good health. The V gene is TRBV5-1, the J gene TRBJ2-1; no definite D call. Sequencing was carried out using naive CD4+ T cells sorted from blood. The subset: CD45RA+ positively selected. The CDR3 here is CASSKSSSYNEQFF. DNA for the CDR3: TGCGCCAGCTCTAAGAGTTCGTCCTACAATGAGCAGTTCTTC.